This passage covers 6 T cell receptor beta chains from one sample sequenced in a study of T-cell memory formation after mild COVID-19. MiXCR, run by TCRdb on the 5' RACE reads, gives a single entry per CDR3 protein. This table has nearly 110,000 distinct CDR3 sequences, over 13% appearing once. Sequences were obtained from PBMCs or a T cell subset sorted from them (not recorded which). These TCRs come from a man in his late teens or twenties who had mild COVID-19 (a few samples of this study predate the infection). Cell type and time point are not known.

This clonotype was detected ten times or more. The chain recombines TRBV4-3 with TRBJ2-5; D possibly corresponds to TRBD2 (5 bases). Germline V gene sequence: CDR1 LGHNA, CDR2 YSLEER. V was trimmed by 4 bases and J by 5 bases, leaving 17 bases between them. The CDR3 consists of 15 residues. This chain's CDR3 is CASSPEGRGMETQYF. Here the CDR3 DNA reads TGCGCCAGCAGCCCGGAAGGTCGGGGAATGGAGACCCAGTACTTC.

There are many counts of this clonotype. The V call is TRBV13, the J call TRBJ2-5; 11 bases map to TRBD2. Trimming at V came to 5 bases and at J to 5 bases, leaving 7 bases not matched to a gene. This CDR3 region has 15 residues. Germline V gene data show CDR1 as PRHDT and CDR2 as FYEKMQ (reference sequence). The CDR3 DNA reads as TGTGCCAGCAGCGTTAGCGGGGGGGCCGCGGAGACCCAGTACTTC. Translating gives CASSVSGGAAETQYF. The complete variable domain, with remaining parts taken from reference TRBV13 and TRBJ2-5, reads AAGVIQSPRHLIKEKRETATLKCYPIPRHDTVYWYQQGPGQDPQFLISFYEKMQSDKGSIPDRFSAQQFSDYHSELNMSSLELGDSALYFCASSVSGGAAETQYFGPGTRLLVL.

This clonotype was seen more than once but under ten times. V usage is TRBV29-1 and J usage is TRBJ1-2; 11 nucleotides match TRBD1. V shed 5 bases, J shed 8 bases, and the junction held 4 bases outside the gene matches. CDR3 length equals 12 residues. Looked up from germline, CDR1 is SQVTM and CDR2 is ANQGSEA. CDR3 protein: CSVPGQGGGYTF. CDR3 DNA sequence: TGCAGCGTTCCGGGACAGGGGGGCGGCTACACCTTC.

This clonotype was counted only a few times. The chain recombines TRBV14 with TRBJ2-7, with D possibly being TRBD1 (6 bases). Germline CDR1 and CDR2: SGHDN and FVKESK. This CDR3 has 10 amino acids. The CDR3 DNA reads TGTGCCAGCAGCCTCAGGGGCGGAGTCGTC. It specifies CASSLRGGVV.

This clonotype was detected only a few times. The V call is TRBV5-1, the J call TRBJ1-2, with TRBD1 as a possible D gene (5 bases). CDR1 and CDR2 from the germline V gene are SGHRS and YFSETQ. The CDR3 covers 13 residues. Between the trimmed V and J ends, which lost 2 bases and 3 bases, there was a span of 8 bases. CDR3 region: CASSFQTDYGYTF. In DNA, the CDR3 is TGCGCCAGCAGCTTTCAGACAGACTATGGCTACACCTTC.

CDR3 sequence (DNA): TGTGCCAGCAGTCCGGGGGCGCGGACTGAAGCTTTCTTT. This codes for CASSPGARTEAFF. The chain carries TRBV12-3 or TRBV12-4 and TRBJ1-1; weak D call: TRBD1 (6 bases). The CDR3 has 13 amino acids. The ends were cut back, 5 bases at V and 5 bases at J, with 12 bases in the middle.